The 32 T cell receptor beta chains below come from one sample, sequenced in a study of T cell repertoires in cytomegalovirus infection. TCRdb recomputed calls from the reads with MiXCR, one row per CDR3 protein. The sample has 700,000 to 950,000 distinct CDR3 sequences; about 30% are singletons. The antigens for these receptors are not known. The sample consisted of cultured CD8+ T cells from PBMCs, taken from culture after CMV antigen stimulation. The source is a human donor in good health (CMV status not recorded). Some clones in this sample may be carry-over from other donors' samples.

This clonotype has ten or more counts. The chain has TRBV7-9 and TRBJ1-2; no reliable D call. Trimming shortened V by 5 bases and J by 4 bases, and 26 bases separated the two germline ends. The CDR3 totals 18 residues. CDR1 is SEHNR and CDR2 is FQNEAQ in the germline V gene (reference sequence). CDR3 in amino acids: CASSPHLTQIKLLYGYTF. For the CDR3, the DNA is TGTGCCAGCAGCCCCCACCTCACGCAGATCAAGCTCCTCTATGGCTACACCTTC.

In this sample, this clonotype turned up many times. V and J are TRBV7-9 and TRBJ1-1; a weak D match, TRBD1 (6 bases). The CDR3 is 12 amino acids. The V end was cut by 1 base, the J end by 8 bases, with 8 bases between. Germline values: CDR1 SEHNR, CDR2 FQNEAQ (reference sequence). DNA for the CDR3: TGTGCCAGCAGCTTAGTGGACAGCGAAGCTTTCTTT. It specifies CASSLVDSEAFF.

This sequence joins TRBV7-9 and TRBJ2-5, with 12 positions matching TRBD2. The CDR3 has 16 amino acids. Per the germline V gene, CDR1 is SEHNR and CDR2 is FQNEAQ (reference sequence). The V segment lost 5 bases and the J segment 4 bases; nucleotides outside the gene matches: 8. The DNA of the CDR3 is TGTGCCAGCAGCCACCTGACTAGCGGGGGCGGAGAGACCCAGTACTTC. It encodes CASSHLTSGGGETQYF.

This clonotype was seen more than once but under ten times. The chain is built from TRBV11-1 and TRBJ1-6; 8 bases are a match to TRBD1. There are 16 residues in the CDR3. Trimming at V came to 5 bases and at J to 10 bases, leaving 13 bases not matched to a gene. CDR1 and CDR2 (germline): SGHAT, FQDESV (reference sequence). The CDR3 spells CASSLGRTGILSPLHF. CDR3 DNA: TGTGCCAGCAGCCTAGGACGGACAGGGATCTTGTCACCCCTCCACTTT.

This clonotype was seen a few times. This sequence joins TRBV3-1 and TRBJ2-3; maybe TRBD2 (6 bases). Per the germline V gene, CDR1 is LGHDT and CDR2 is YNNKEL (reference sequence). With 8 bases removed from V and 0 bases from J, the gap between germline ends came to 12 bases. This CDR3 spans 14 amino acids. As DNA, the CDR3 is TGTGCCAGCGGAAACGGGGGAAGCACAGATACGCAGTATTTT. It encodes CASGNGGSTDTQYF.

This clonotype was seen a handful of times. Relative to the germline gene, one junction end is altered; a read error may explain this. The V gene is TRBV4-1, the J gene TRBJ1-1, with D unclear. Per the germline V gene, CDR1 is MGHRA and CDR2 is YSYEKL. The CDR3 consists of 13 residues. CDR3 nucleotide sequence: TGCGCCAGCACCCAAGGCGGCGGAGGCGAAGCTTTCTTT. Its protein is CASTQGGGGEAFF.

This clonotype was seen ten or more times. The chain carries TRBV7-2 and TRBJ2-1; 10 positions match TRBD2. This CDR3 is built from 19 residues. Germline loops: CDR1 SGHTA, CDR2 FQGNSA. J gave up 0 bases and V 5 bases, and 13 bases lay outside the gene matches. DNA of the CDR3: TGTGCCAGCAGCCCGTTTTTTAGCGGGGGGATTAGCTCCTACAATGAGCAGTTCTTC. Amino acids: CASSPFFSGGISSYNEQFF.

The chain employs TRBV28 and TRBJ2-1; possible D gene TRBD1, 5 bases. Per the germline V gene, CDR1 is MDHEN and CDR2 is SYDVKM. V was pared by 7 bases and J by 4 bases, with 14 bases between. The CDR3 spans 14 residues. CDR3 bases: TGTGCCAGCACCTTGGGCAGGGCGTACAATGAGCAGTTCTTC. This translates into CASTLGRAYNEQFF.

This clonotype came up a few times. This chain joins TRBV14 and TRBJ2-2; D possibly uses TRBD1 or TRBD2 (5 bases each). Germline lookup yields CDR1 SGHDN and CDR2 FVKESK. This CDR3 region has 18 residues. V was trimmed by 4 bases and J by 6 bases, leaving 24 bases between them. The CDR3 sequence is CASSPKTGQGAPPGELFF. CDR3 DNA sequence: TGTGCCAGCAGCCCCAAGACGGGGCAAGGGGCTCCTCCCGGGGAGCTGTTTTTT.

This sequence joins TRBV3-1 and TRBJ2-1; possibly TRBD1 for D (5 bases). The V end lost 3 bases, the J end lost 2 bases, and 20 bases lay between the germline ends. Germline assignment: CDR1 LGHDT and CDR2 YNNKEL (reference sequence). The CDR3 contains 18 residues. CDR3: CASSHPRPRARAYNEQFF. CDR3 coding DNA: TGTGCCAGCAGCCATCCAAGGCCCAGGGCTCGGGCCTACAATGAGCAGTTCTTC.

Comments on this clonotype: An end of the junction does not agree with germline; a read error may underlie this. This chain connects TRBV6-2 or TRBV6-3 to TRBJ1-2; no clear D. Germline CDR1 MNHEY, CDR2 SVGEGT. CDR3 length: 15 amino acids. The CDR3 DNA follows: TGTGCCAGCAGCTTTCTACGGACCTTTCCCTATGGTTACACCTTC. Its protein is CASSFLRTFPYGYTF.

This clonotype was seen repeatedly, ten times or more. DNA for the CDR3: TGTGCCAGCAGCTTCCCGGGTACAGTGGGCAATGAGCAGTTCTTC. It codes for CASSFPGTVGNEQFF. The chain is built from TRBV7-9 and TRBJ2-1; D unclear. Germline V CDR1 and CDR2: SEHNR, FQNEAQ (reference sequence). Trimming cost V 3 bases and J 6 bases, with 15 bases left between them. There are 15 residues in the CDR3.

J is TRBJ1-2 and V is TRBV10-3; 10 bases match TRBD1. Germline V gene data show CDR1 as ENHRY and CDR2 as SYGVKD. The CDR3 length is 17 residues. With V trimmed by 7 bases and J by 3 bases, 14 bases remained unmatched. CDR3 sequence: CAITGHGTGESDYGYTF. CDR3 nucleotides: TGTGCCATCACGGGACACGGGACAGGGGAGAGTGACTATGGCTACACCTTC.

This clonotype has at least ten counts. V gene TRBV28 combines with J gene TRBJ1-2; no clear D gene. Germline V lookup: CDR1 MDHEN, CDR2 SYDVKM. The CDR3 is 18 amino acids. Trimming shortened V by 6 bases and J by 4 bases, and 27 bases separated the two germline ends. The CDR3 coding sequence is TGTGCCAGCAGCGGCCCTTTCCCCTTTTTGGTCTTCAGCTATGGCTACACCTTC. Translating gives CASSGPFPFLVFSYGYTF.

This clonotype was found a few times. The genes are TRBV19 and TRBJ2-1; 9 bases match TRBD2. The CDR3 covers 15 residues. Losses at the gene ends were 1 base for V and 5 bases for J; bases not matched to a gene: 3. Germline V gene sequence: CDR1 LNHDA, CDR2 SQIVND (reference sequence). The CDR3 DNA reads as TGTGCCAGTAGTATAGGTAGCGGGGGTCACAATGAGCAGTTCTTC. This sequence encodes CASSIGSGGHNEQFF.

DNA of the CDR3: TGTGCCAGCAGCCCGAGGATGGATGGCTACACCTTC. This codes for CASSPRMDGYTF. The chain joins TRBV5-5 to TRBJ1-2; D unclear. V was trimmed by 4 bases and J by 6 bases, leaving 10 bases between them. Germline CDR1 is SGHKS and CDR2 is YYEKEE (reference sequence). The CDR3 is 12 residues long.

J is TRBJ1-1 and V is TRBV27; maybe TRBD1 (5 bases). CDR1 and CDR2 from the germline V gene are MNHEY and SMNVEV (reference sequence). Deletions cut 5 bases from V and 1 base from J, with 14 bases between. This CDR3 comprises 15 residues. CDR3 residues: CASSPPPQGNTEAFF. CDR3 nucleotide sequence: TGTGCCAGCAGTCCACCACCCCAGGGGAACACTGAAGCTTTCTTT.

The chain is built from TRBV27 and TRBJ1-5; D uncertain. The length of the CDR3 is 15 residues. V lost 6 bases to trimming and J lost 0 bases, with 12 bases between them. Germline CDR1 reads MNHEY; CDR2 reads SMNVEV (reference sequence). CDR3 amino acids: CASREGLYSNQPQHF. CDR3 DNA sequence: TGTGCCAGCAGGGAGGGCCTTTATAGCAATCAGCCCCAGCATTTT.

The V call is TRBV4-2, the J call TRBJ2-1; 15 nucleotides line up with TRBD2. The V gene end was trimmed by 0 bases and the J gene end by 1 base; junction bases not matched to a gene: 7. Germline V gene sequence: CDR1 LGHNA, CDR2 YNFKEQ. The CDR3 contains 20 residues. The CDR3 spells CASSQDPGLAGGQSYNEQFF. The CDR3 DNA sequence: TGTGCCAGCAGCCAAGACCCCGGACTAGCGGGGGGGCAATCCTACAATGAGCAGTTCTTC.

The genes are TRBV6-5 and TRBJ1-1, with D perhaps TRBD1 (5 bases). CDR3 length: 14 residues. Trimming shortened V by 2 bases and J by 0 bases, and 7 bases separated the two germline ends. Germline V lookup: CDR1 MNHEY, CDR2 SVGAGI. The CDR3 bases are TGTGCCAGCAGTTACCAGGGTATGAACACTGAAGCTTTCTTT. Translation gives CASSYQGMNTEAFF.

The gene calls are TRBV2 and TRBJ2-1; 7 positions agree with TRBD1. CDR3 size: 15 residues. CDR1 is SNHLY, CDR2 FYNNEI, per germline. With 6 bases clipped from V and 1 base from J, the junction kept 6 bases outside the gene matches. The CDR3 DNA sequence: TGTGCCAGCAGGAATTACAGGGGTTCCTACAATGAGCAGTTCTTC. Its protein product is CASRNYRGSYNEQFF.

The chain links TRBV6-1 to TRBJ1-2, with D maybe TRBD1 (6 bases). CDR1 is MNHNS and CDR2 is SASEGT in the germline V gene. The CDR3 runs 14 residues. V lost 10 bases and J lost 8, with 23 bases in between. The CDR3 is CATPNRDRSLGYTF. The CDR3 coding sequence is TGTGCCACCCCGAACCGAGACAGGAGCCTCGGCTACACCTTC.

This clonotype occurred once. This rearrangement joins TRBV11-1 to TRBJ2-1, with D unclear. The germline V gene has CDR1 SGHAT and CDR2 FQDESV (reference sequence). V lost 2 bases to trimming and J lost 0 bases, with 17 bases between them. This CDR3 is built from 18 residues. CDR3 nucleotides: TGTGCCAGCAGCTTAATGGGGTCCTACACGAGCTCCTACAATGAGCAGTTCTTC. Protein: CASSLMGSYTSSYNEQFF.

This clonotype came up a few times. This chain joins TRBV6-2 or TRBV6-3 and TRBJ2-7; 8 bases map to TRBD1. CDR3 length: 13 residues. With V trimmed by 4 bases and J by 5 bases, 4 bases remained unmatched. CDR1 and CDR2 from the germline V gene are MNHEY and SVGEGT. The CDR3 loop is CASSLWTGNEQYV. The DNA for the CDR3 is TGTGCCAGCAGTTTGTGGACAGGGAACGAGCAGTACGTC.

In its sample, this clonotype was seen many times. This chain links TRBV7-2 with TRBJ2-5, with D tentatively TRBD2 (7 bases). Trimming took off 5 bases at V and 4 bases at J, with 17 bases between the two ends. This CDR3 is 15 amino acids long. The V gene's germline CDR1 is SGHTA and CDR2 FQGNSA. The CDR3 protein is CASSASLRGGETQYF. Written as DNA, the CDR3 is TGTGCCAGCAGCGCCTCCCTAAGGGGGGGAGAGACCCAGTACTTC.

The rearrangement joins TRBV24-1 to TRBJ2-7, with 7 bases that match TRBD2. Germline V gene data show CDR1 as KGHDR and CDR2 as SFDVKD. The length of the CDR3 is 14 residues. V trimming: 9 bases; J trimming: 2 bases; junction bases outside the gene matches: 9. The CDR3 nucleotides read TGTGCCACCTGTCATAAACGGGGGGCCTACGAGCAGTACGTC. Protein sequence: CATCHKRGAYEQYV.

This clonotype has a handful of counts. The chain carries TRBV24-1 and TRBJ2-1; 13 bases map to TRBD2. The CDR3 consists of 18 residues. V was clipped by 3 bases and J by 0 bases; unmatched bases: 4. Germline V lookup: CDR1 KGHDR, CDR2 SFDVKD. CDR3 sequence: CATSDHRTSGGSYNEQFF. As DNA, the CDR3 is TGTGCCACCAGTGATCACCGGACTAGCGGGGGCTCCTACAATGAGCAGTTCTTC.

This chain joins TRBV4-1 and TRBJ1-2; 11 nucleotides line up with TRBD1. J gave up 2 bases and V 5 bases, and 7 bases lay outside the gene matches. The CDR3 contains 16 residues. The germline CDR1 and CDR2 sequences are MGHRA and YSYEKL. CDR3: CASSGRDRGGNYGYTF. Written as DNA, the CDR3 is TGCGCCAGCAGCGGACGGGACAGGGGGGGGAACTATGGCTACACCTTC.

This chain uses TRBV20-1 with TRBJ1-1; no clear D. Germline loops: CDR1 DFQATT, CDR2 SNEGSKA (reference sequence). Trimming cost V 4 bases and J 0 bases, with 12 bases left between them. The CDR3 spans 14 residues. The DNA for the CDR3 is TGCAGTGCTATACCCGGGAGGGTGAACACTGAAGCTTTCTTT. As protein: CSAIPGRVNTEAFF.

The genes are TRBV28 and TRBJ2-1; TRBD1 matches 7 bases. The J segment lost 6 bases and the V segment lost 6 bases, leaving 8 bases of the junction unmatched. The germline V gene has CDR1 MDHEN and CDR2 SYDVKM. The CDR3 has 14 amino acids. The CDR3 nucleotides read TGTGCCAGCAGCCCGCTTCACAGGGGCAATGAGCAGTTCTTC. This sequence encodes CASSPLHRGNEQFF.

This clonotype was counted between two and nine times. V and J are TRBV4-3 and TRBJ2-5; 8 nucleotides agree with TRBD2. Germline lookup yields CDR1 LGHNA and CDR2 YSLEER. J lost 5 bases, V lost 4 bases, and 9 bases had no gene match. This CDR3 is 15 amino acids long. CDR3 residues: CASSRTGGTMETQYF. CDR3 nucleotide sequence: TGCGCCAGCAGCCGAACGGGGGGGACTATGGAGACCCAGTACTTC.

The CDR3 DNA sequence: TGTGCCAGCAGCATAAACTGGGGGGTCGGGGACACAGATACGCAGTATTTT. Translation gives CASSINWGVGDTDTQYF. J is TRBJ2-3 and V is TRBV6-1; D may be TRBD2 (6 bases). There are 17 residues in the CDR3. CDR1 is MNHNS and CDR2 is SASEGT in the germline V gene. Trimming shortened V by 6 bases and J by 2 bases, and 21 bases separated the two germline ends.